The next 21 T cell receptor beta chains were all read from a single sample in a study of T-cell memory formation after mild COVID-19. Each CDR3 protein gets one entry after TCRdb re-called the 5' RACE reads with MiXCR. The sample includes over 300,000 distinct CDR3 sequences, under 25% of them seen just once. The specimen was PBMCs or a T cell subset sorted from them (not recorded which). These receptors were collected from a man in his late teens or twenties who had mild COVID-19 (a few samples of this study predate the infection). Cell type and time point are not known.

This clonotype was detected many times. The V gene is TRBV5-1, the J gene TRBJ2-2; TRBD2 is a possible D gene (5 bases). V was pared by 7 bases and J by 3 bases, with 22 bases between. In germline, CDR1 is SGHRS, CDR2 YFSETQ. The CDR3 extends over 17 amino acids. The CDR3 DNA follows: TGCGCCAGCGGGGAGAGCTTGAATTTCGGGGACACCGGGGAGCTGTTTTTT. It yields the protein CASGESLNFGDTGELFF.

V and J are TRBV28 and TRBJ2-5; no clear D. V was pared by 3 bases and J by 4 bases, with 15 bases between. This CDR3 has 15 residues. CDR1 is MDHEN, CDR2 SYDVKM, per germline. CDR3 protein: CASSFRIGEIETQYF. CDR3 DNA sequence: TGTGCCAGCAGTTTCAGGATAGGAGAAATAGAGACCCAGTACTTC.

This clonotype has only a few counts. V gene TRBV7-7 combines with J gene TRBJ2-2; D perhaps matches TRBD2 (5 bases). This CDR3 has 16 amino acids. From germline, CDR1 is SSHAT and CDR2 FNYEAQ (reference sequence). Trimming removed 4 bases from V and 5 bases from J, with 17 bases in between. In DNA, the CDR3 is TGTGCCAGCAGCTCCCTGGACTTAACGGGAACCGGGGAGCTGTTTTTT. This sequence encodes CASSSLDLTGTGELFF.

In this sample, this clonotype turned up a few times. J is TRBJ1-2 and V is TRBV18, with D possibly matching TRBD1 (5 bases). V was trimmed by 6 bases and J by 4 bases, leaving 12 bases between them. Germline V gene sequence: CDR1 KGHSH, CDR2 LQKENI. This CDR3 is 13 amino acids long. CDR3 in amino acids: CASSFDSSYGYTF. For the CDR3, the DNA is TGTGCCAGCTCGTTTGACAGTTCCTATGGCTACACCTTC.

This clonotype was counted many times. The rearrangement links TRBV7-2 to TRBJ1-1; TRBD1 aligns across 10 bases. The CDR3 totals 14 residues. Germline loops: CDR1 SGHTA, CDR2 FQGNSA. V was pared by 4 bases and J by 6 bases, with 5 bases of the junction left unmatched. CDR3 coding DNA: TGTGCCAGCAGCTCGGACAGGGGGAGCGCTGAAGCTTTCTTT. Translating it yields CASSSDRGSAEAFF. Looking up the rest from reference TRBV7-2 and TRBJ1-1 gives the full variable domain: GAGVSQSPSNKVTEKGKDVELRCDPISGHTALYWYRQSLGQGLEFLIYFQGNSAPDKSGLPSDRFSAERTGGSVSTLTIQRTQQEDSAVYLCASSSDRGSAEAFFGQGTRLTVV.

The chain is built from TRBV12-3 or TRBV12-4 and TRBJ2-3; D not certain. Trimming pared 8 bases from V and 7 bases from J, leaving 10 bases between. The CDR3 totals 11 residues. CDR3 in amino acids: CASGPHYTQYF. As DNA, the CDR3 is TGTGCCAGCGGCCCCCACTATACGCAGTATTTT.

In its sample, this clonotype was seen a few times. The chain carries TRBV6-5 and TRBJ1-1; 9 bases fit TRBD1. The V gene end was trimmed by 10 bases and the J gene end by 5 bases; junction bases not matched to a gene: 8. This CDR3 region has 13 residues. The germline V gene encodes CDR1 MNHEY and CDR2 SVGAGI. In DNA form, the CDR3 reads TGTGCCACCAAAAACAGGGGGCGGACTGAAGCTTTCTTT. It translates to CATKNRGRTEAFF.

V and J are TRBV20-1 and TRBJ1-2; perhaps TRBD1 as D (5 bases). The length of the CDR3 is 15 residues. Trimming cost V 3 bases and J 8 bases, with 22 bases left between them. Per germline, CDR1 DFQATT and CDR2 SNEGSKA (reference sequence). The DNA of the CDR3 is TGCAGTGCTAGCCTGGCCCGGGAGAGGGGACGCGGCTACACCTTC. Amino acids: CSASLARERGRGYTF.

This clonotype was counted only a few times. CDR3 in DNA: TGTGCCAGCAGCTTGTCTATCAGTGAAAACATTCAGTACTTC. This gives the protein CASSLSISENIQYF. The genes are TRBV5-8 and TRBJ2-4; D ambiguous. The length of the CDR3 is 14 residues. The V end lost 1 base, the J end lost 5 bases, and 10 bases lay between the germline ends. CDR1 and CDR2 from the germline V gene are SGHTS and YDEGEE. Drawing the rest from reference TRBV5-8 and TRBJ2-4, the complete variable domain is EAGVTQSPTHLIKTRGQQATLRCSPISGHTSVYWYQQALGLGLQFLLWYDEGEERNRGNFPPRFSGRQFPNYSSELNVNALELEDSALYLCASSLSISENIQYFGAGTRLSVL.

Many counts were recorded for this clonotype. The rearrangement joins TRBV5-1 to TRBJ2-7; D call uncertain. Germline values: CDR1 SGHRS, CDR2 YFSETQ. V lost 2 bases and J 0 bases, leaving 12 bases between the germline ends. The CDR3 sequence is 15 residues long. The CDR3 here is CASSLEPGYSYEQYF. CDR3 nucleotides: TGCGCCAGCAGCTTAGAGCCGGGCTACTCCTACGAGCAGTACTTC.

This clonotype was seen a few times. V gene TRBV12-3 or TRBV12-4 combines with J gene TRBJ2-7; D may be TRBD1 or TRBD2 (5 bases each). V lost 7 bases, J lost 6 bases, and 16 bases lay in between. The CDR3 has 13 amino acids. CDR3: CASMGPSPGEQYF. CDR3 nucleotide sequence: TGTGCCAGCATGGGACCTTCACCGGGCGAGCAGTACTTC.

V usage is TRBV3-1 and J usage is TRBJ2-1; D not resolved. The germline V gene encodes CDR1 LGHDT and CDR2 YNNKEL (reference sequence). Trimming removed 4 bases from V and 6 bases from J, with 13 bases in between. The CDR3 runs 14 residues. The CDR3 here is CASSPRVGINEQFF. As DNA, the CDR3 is TGTGCCAGCAGCCCTCGAGTAGGGATCAATGAGCAGTTCTTC.

This clonotype appeared a few times. The chain joins TRBV9 to TRBJ2-3; 8 nucleotides agree with TRBD2. V was pared by 3 bases and J by 4 bases, with 7 bases of the junction left unmatched. The CDR3 runs to 15 residues. Looked up from germline, CDR1 is SGDLS and CDR2 is YYNGEE. The CDR3 loop is CASSEPGGYADTQYF. For the CDR3, the DNA is TGTGCCAGCAGCGAACCGGGAGGGTATGCAGATACGCAGTATTTT.

The chain has TRBV7-3 and TRBJ2-3, with D perhaps matching TRBD2 (6 bases). With 5 bases removed from V and 4 bases from J, the gap between germline ends came to 19 bases. Germline loops: CDR1 SGHTA, CDR2 FQGTGA. The CDR3 runs to 16 residues. The CDR3 loop is CASSPDPGVRSDTQYF. The DNA of the CDR3 is TGTGCCAGCAGCCCCGATCCGGGGGTTCGTTCAGATACGCAGTATTTT. The full variable domain, its missing parts supplied by reference TRBV7-3 and TRBJ2-3, is GAGVSQTPSNKVTEKGKYVELRCDPISGHTALYWYRQSLGQGPEFLIYFQGTGAADDSGLPNDRFFAVRPEGSVSTLKIQRTERGDSAVYLCASSPDPGVRSDTQYFGPGTRLTVL.

V and J are TRBV27 and TRBJ2-3, with D unclear. CDR1 is MNHEY, CDR2 SMNVEV, per germline (reference sequence). Trimming removed 6 bases from V and 8 bases from J, with 12 bases in between. CDR3 length: 12 residues. The CDR3 DNA reads as TGTGCCAGCAGGAAGGCGGTGGGTACGCAGTATTTT. Protein: CASRKAVGTQYF.

This clonotype came up a few times. The chain links TRBV6-5 to TRBJ1-2, with no clear D. The CDR3 totals 14 residues. Germline V gene sequence: CDR1 MNHEY, CDR2 SVGAGI. V was trimmed by 2 bases and J by 4 bases, leaving 11 bases between them. CDR3 sequence: CASSYEGRGYGYTF. The CDR3 DNA follows: TGTGCCAGCAGTTACGAGGGCAGAGGCTATGGCTACACCTTC.

The gene calls are TRBV4-3 and TRBJ2-2; 8 bases map to TRBD2. Germline CDR1 is LGHNA and CDR2 is YSLEER. V trimming: 1 base; J trimming: 4 bases; junction bases outside the gene matches: 8. This CDR3 region has 17 residues. The CDR3 DNA is TGCGCCAGCAGCCAAGCGGGAGGCGGGGGGCTCACCGGGGAGCTGTTTTTT. It yields the protein CASSQAGGGGLTGELFF.

This clonotype was observed a handful of times. The chain uses TRBV15 and TRBJ2-7; D gene unclear. V was pared by 3 bases and J by 0 bases, with 3 bases between. Per germline, CDR1 LNHNV and CDR2 YYDKDF (reference sequence). The CDR3 spans 12 residues. CDR3 nucleotides: TGTGCCACCAGCAGTAACTCCTACGAGCAGTACTTC. Protein product: CATSSNSYEQYF.

V is TRBV7-9 and J is TRBJ2-5; possible D gene TRBD2, 6 bases. The V gene lost 8 bases and the J gene lost 1 base, with 17 bases spanning the gap. The CDR3 loop spans 15 amino acids. From germline, CDR1 is SEHNR and CDR2 FQNEAQ (reference sequence). The CDR3 DNA sequence: TGTGCCAGCGGTTCCGGGGGACCCCTCCAAGAGACCCAGTACTTC. Protein product: CASGSGGPLQETQYF.

V gene TRBV9 combines with J gene TRBJ1-2; D uncertain. Germline CDR1 reads SGDLS; CDR2 reads YYNGEE. There are 14 residues in the CDR3. The V end lost 0 bases, the J end lost 2 bases, and 8 bases lay between the germline ends. The CDR3 sequence: CASSVDTGNYGYTF. CDR3 in DNA: TGTGCCAGCAGCGTAGATACGGGGAACTATGGCTACACCTTC.

There are a few counts of this clonotype. The rearrangement links TRBV20-1 to TRBJ1-1, with unresolved D. Germline lookup yields CDR1 DFQATT and CDR2 SNEGSKA (reference sequence). The CDR3 is 13 residues long. Trimming stripped 6 bases from V and 0 bases from J, with 11 bases between. CDR3 sequence reads: CSAGKDLNTEAFF. The CDR3 region has the DNA TGCAGTGCGGGCAAGGACCTGAACACTGAAGCTTTCTTT.